This T cell receptor beta chain was identified during a study of shared clonotypes between healthy human individuals. Trimming left V 7 bases short and J 8 bases short, with 17 bases between. Germline values: CDR1 MNHNS, CDR2 SASEGT. The CDR3 length is 13 residues. Assay: immunoSEQ multiplex PCR; the TCRdb copy retains only in-frame clones and omits some. This table has roughly 2.4 million clones, nearly 97% appearing once. The chain couples TRBV6-1 to TRBJ1-2; tentatively, D is TRBD1 (6 bases). Sequencing used naive CD4+ T cells sorted from blood. Sample subset: CD45RA+ positively selected. This receptor was taken from a man between 18 and 29 years old in good health. The CDR3 loop reads CASKIMTGGGYTF. The CDR3 nucleotides read TGTGCCAGCAAAATTATGACAGGCGGCGGCTACACCTTC.